Below, one T cell receptor beta chain is given with its context. In the source study's methods: The authors estimated nucleated cell counts from reference gene primer amplification. Repertoires were generated with immunoSEQ multiplex PCR, while TCRdb's copy carries only in-frame clones and drops some. Clone size and V and J calls were adopted from that table, with D and trimming inferred from the DNA. The sample lists around 110,000 clones; less than 85% were seen once. This CDR3 has 13 amino acids. Germline V gives CDR1 LGHDT, CDR2 YNNKEL (reference sequence). Trimming removed 5 bases at V and 12 bases at J, with 14 bases between. The data were obtained in a study of blood T cell repertoires in COVID-19.

This chain joins TRBV3-1 (or the pseudogene TRBV3-2) and TRBJ1-6; TRBD1 might be the D (5 bases). The clonotype comes from a man aged 25 to 45 with acute or convalescent COVID-19. Material: peripheral blood. CDR3 loop: CASSSGPREPLHF. The CDR3 DNA sequence: TGTGCCAGCAGCTCCGGGCCCAGGGAACCCCTCCACTTT.